This T cell receptor (beta chain) derives from a study of CD8+CD57+ T cells in acquired aplastic anemia. Study overall: Quantities of DNA derived from sorted CD4+ and CD8+ cells averaged approximately 3.3 ug. Broader study findings: Patients were compared with controls for CD8+ Simpson's diversity, and no significant difference emerged. It was found that roughly 31 CD8+ CDR3 sequences were shared between patients and controls.

The authors sequenced patients whose flow cytometry had shown CD8+CD57+ cell expansion. Each patient gave a blood sample that was collected before any therapy had been received. This clonotype was detected ten times or more. As yet, its antigen is unknown. TCR beta VDJ and CDR3 profiles were obtained from a genomic DNA template. TCRdb analysed the reads with MiXCR anew, one entry per CDR3 protein. The sample yields tens of thousands of distinct CDR3 sequences, roughly 63% seen once. The clonotype comes from a human donor with aplastic anemia. Sequenced sample: sorted CD4+, CD8+, or CD8+CD57+ T cells (not recorded which) from PBMCs.

The CDR3 spells CSASPDREEADTQYF. Written as DNA, the CDR3 is TGCAGTGCTAGCCCCGACAGGGAAGAGGCAGATACGCAGTATTTT. The chain joins TRBV20-1 to TRBJ2-3; 7 bases fit TRBD1. The junction had 10 bases not matched to a gene; V was cut back by 3 bases and J by 4 bases. Germline V gives CDR1 DFQATT, CDR2 SNEGSKA (reference sequence). The CDR3 length is 15 residues.